Presented here are 8 T cell receptor beta chains from one specimen sequenced in a study of metastatic and nonmetastatic thyroid tumors. TCRdb re-called the PCR reads with MiXCR. This table holds tens of thousands of clones, approximately 24% found once. All patients were treatment-naive before thyroid surgery. Specimen: tumor tissue. These receptors all stem from a female donor with papillary thyroid cancer or a benign thyroid nodule (not recorded which). Some clones in this sample may be carry-over from other donors' samples.

There are a few counts of this clone. The rearrangement joins TRBV6-2 or TRBV6-3 to TRBJ2-7, with a weak D call TRBD1 (6 bases). The germline V gene has CDR1 MNHEY and CDR2 SVGEGT. The length of the CDR3 is 15 residues. V lost 4 bases and J lost 3, with 16 bases in between. The CDR3 here is CASSSGQYYYYEQYF. CDR3 DNA sequence: TGTGCCAGCAGTTCCGGACAGTATTACTACTACGAGCAGTACTTC.

The chain employs TRBV6-1 and TRBJ2-7, with 7 bases aligning to TRBD1. This CDR3 is 13 amino acids long. Germline loops: CDR1 MNHNS, CDR2 SASEGT. V lost 7 bases, J lost 3 bases, and 6 bases stayed unmatched. The CDR3 bases are TGTGCCAGCATGGGGACAGTGTTCTACGAGCAGTACTTC. As protein: CASMGTVFYEQYF.

This clone was counted only a few times. Since a much larger clone is just one base distant, this may be a read error. The V call is TRBV29-1, the J call TRBJ2-1; D may be TRBD1 (6 bases). The CDR3 runs to 13 residues. Germline CDR1 SQVTM, CDR2 ANQGSEA. Written as DNA, the CDR3 is TGCAGCGTGGTTGGACAGAAACTCAATGGGCAGTTCTTC. This encodes CSVVGQKLNGQFF.

This clone was seen at least ten times. The chain links TRBV5-1 to TRBJ1-2; D gene unclear. Germline loops: CDR1 SGHRS, CDR2 YFSETQ. The CDR3 is made up of 14 amino acids. V lost 3 bases to trimming and J lost 6 bases, with 15 bases between them. The CDR3 DNA sequence: TGCGCCAGCAGCTCGACTCGTACCTCCAATGGCTACACCTTC. It codes for CASSSTRTSNGYTF.

The chain joins TRBV9 to TRBJ1-2, with D unresolved. V shed 4 bases and J shed 4 bases, with 17 bases lying between them. The CDR3 is 15 amino acids. Germline lookup yields CDR1 SGDLS and CDR2 YYNGEE. CDR3 bases: TGTGCCAGCAGCCCCGGCGAGGTACAAGGCTATGGCTACACCTTC. The encoded protein is CASSPGEVQGYGYTF.

With regard to this clone: This may come from a read error, since a much larger clone is one base off. This rearrangement joins TRBV10-1 to TRBJ1-5, with D hard to call. Germline CDR1 is WNHNN and CDR2 is SYGVQD (reference sequence). This CDR3 is 13 amino acids long. V dropped 5 bases and J dropped 1 base, with 6 bases sitting between them. CDR3 region: CASSNGSNQPQHF. The DNA of the CDR3 is TGCGCCAGCAGTAATGGGAGCAATCAGCCCCAGCATTTT.

This clone was detected ten times or more. The rearrangement links TRBV4-1 to TRBJ1-4; maybe TRBD1 (5 bases). V was cut by 3 bases and J by 7 bases, with 21 bases left in between. The CDR3 spans 17 residues. From germline, CDR1 is MGHRA and CDR2 YSYEKL. The CDR3 sequence is CASSQNLRRGRGEKLFF. DNA for the CDR3: TGCGCCAGCAGCCAGAACCTTCGACGGGGAAGGGGTGAAAAACTGTTTTTT.

The V gene is TRBV11-1, the J gene TRBJ1-1; TRBD1 matches 8 bases. The V gene's germline CDR1 is SGHAT and CDR2 FQDESV (reference sequence). This CDR3 has 16 amino acids. V was clipped by 1 base and J by 0 bases; unmatched bases: 4. The CDR3 spells CASSLGVGQVNTEAFF. For the CDR3, the DNA is TGTGCCAGCAGCTTAGGCGTGGGACAGGTGAACACTGAAGCTTTCTTT.